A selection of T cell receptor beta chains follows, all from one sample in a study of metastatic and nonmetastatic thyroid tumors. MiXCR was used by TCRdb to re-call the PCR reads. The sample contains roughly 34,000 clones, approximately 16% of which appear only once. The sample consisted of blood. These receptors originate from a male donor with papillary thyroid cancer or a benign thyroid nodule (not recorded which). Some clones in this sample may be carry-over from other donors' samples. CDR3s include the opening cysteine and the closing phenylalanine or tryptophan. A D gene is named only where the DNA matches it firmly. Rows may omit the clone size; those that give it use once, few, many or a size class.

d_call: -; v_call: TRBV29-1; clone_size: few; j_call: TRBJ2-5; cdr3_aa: CSFDLADGLSETQYF; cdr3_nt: TGCAGCTTTGATTTGGCTGACGGGCTCTCGGAGACCCAGTACTTC
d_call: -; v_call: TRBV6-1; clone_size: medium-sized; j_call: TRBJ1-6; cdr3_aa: CASTYTIGNSPLHF; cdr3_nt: TGTGCCAGCACCTACACCATAGGGAATTCACCCCTCCACTTT
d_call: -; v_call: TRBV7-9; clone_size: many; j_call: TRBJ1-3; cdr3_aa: CASTRDPISGNTIYF; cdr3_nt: TGTGCCAGCACCCGGGACCCCATCTCTGGAAACACCATATATTTT
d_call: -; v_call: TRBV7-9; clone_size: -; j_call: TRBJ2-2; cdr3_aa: CASSPGKGGTGELFF; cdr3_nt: TGTGCCAGCAGCCCGGGTAAAGGTGGCACCGGGGAGCTGTTCTTT
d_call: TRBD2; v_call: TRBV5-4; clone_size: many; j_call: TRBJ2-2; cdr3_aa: CASSLAGVGTGELFF; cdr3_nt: TGTGCCAGCAGCTTAGCGGGAGTCGGCACCGGGGAGCTGTTTTTT
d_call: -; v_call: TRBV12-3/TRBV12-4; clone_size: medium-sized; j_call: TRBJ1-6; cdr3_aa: CASSFGSSPLHF; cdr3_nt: TGTGCCAGCAGTTTTGGTAGTTCACCCCTCCACTTT
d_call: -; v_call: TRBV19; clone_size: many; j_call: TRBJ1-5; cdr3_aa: CASRRPGTGNQPQHF; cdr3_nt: TGTGCCAGTAGGAGGCCGGGAACGGGGAATCAGCCCCAGCATTTT
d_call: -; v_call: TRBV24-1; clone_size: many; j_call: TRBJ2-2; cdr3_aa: CATYGSGTGELFF; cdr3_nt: TGTGCCACCTACGGGAGCGGGACCGGGGAGCTGTTTTTT
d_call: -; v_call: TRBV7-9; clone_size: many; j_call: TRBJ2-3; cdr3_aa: CASSLVRAVSTDTQYF; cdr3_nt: TGTGCCAGCAGCTTAGTTCGGGCAGTTAGCACAGATACGCAGTATTTT
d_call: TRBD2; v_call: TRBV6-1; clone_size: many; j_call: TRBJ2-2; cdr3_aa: CASTGLAGDTGELFF; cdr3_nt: TGTGCCAGCACCGGACTAGCGGGAGACACCGGGGAGCTGTTTTTT
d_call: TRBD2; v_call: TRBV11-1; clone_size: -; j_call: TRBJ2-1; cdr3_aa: CASSSRGTSGNNEQFF; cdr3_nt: TGTGCCAGCAGCTCGAGAGGGACTAGCGGGAACAATGAGCAGTTCTTC
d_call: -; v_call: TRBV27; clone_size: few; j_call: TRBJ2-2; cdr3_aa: CASSLQGRTGELFF; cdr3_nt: TGTGCCAGCAGTTTACAGGGTCGGACCGGGGAGCTGTTTTTT
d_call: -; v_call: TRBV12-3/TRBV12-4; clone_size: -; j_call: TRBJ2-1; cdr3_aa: CASICRGRGDSGPIGYNEQFF; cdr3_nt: TGTGCCAGCATTTGCAGGGGGCGAGGTGATAGCGGGCCAATTGGATACAATGAGCAGTTCTTC
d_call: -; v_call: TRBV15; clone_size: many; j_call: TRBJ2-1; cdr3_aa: CATSRDSWERTYNEQFF; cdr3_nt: TGTGCCACCAGCAGAGATTCGTGGGAGAGGACCTACAATGAGCAGTTCTTC
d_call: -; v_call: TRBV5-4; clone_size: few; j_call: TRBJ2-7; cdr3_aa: CASSLDGVPSYEQYF; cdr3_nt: TGTGCCAGCAGCTTGGATGGGGTTCCCTCCTACGAGCAGTACTTC
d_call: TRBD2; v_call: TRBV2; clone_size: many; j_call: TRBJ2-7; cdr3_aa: CASTRSGGGIYEQYF; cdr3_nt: TGTGCCAGCACCAGATCCGGGGGAGGGATTTACGAGCAGTACTTC
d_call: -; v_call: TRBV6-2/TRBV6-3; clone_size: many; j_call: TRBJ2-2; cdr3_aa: CASSPHNTGELFF; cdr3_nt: TGTGCCAGCAGTCCCCATAACACCGGGGAGCTGTTTTTT
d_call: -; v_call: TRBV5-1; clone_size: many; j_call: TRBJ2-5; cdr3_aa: CASSANGETQYF; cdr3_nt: TGCGCCAGCAGCGCGAACGGGGAGACCCAGTACTTC
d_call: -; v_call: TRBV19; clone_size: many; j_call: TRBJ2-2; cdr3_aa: CASSMGQVGELFF; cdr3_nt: TGTGCCAGTAGTATGGGCCAGGTCGGGGAGCTGTTTTTT
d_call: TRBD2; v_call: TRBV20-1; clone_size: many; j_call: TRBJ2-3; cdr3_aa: CSASSLAGDTDTQYF; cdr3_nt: TGCAGTGCTAGTTCTCTAGCGGGGGACACAGATACGCAGTATTTT
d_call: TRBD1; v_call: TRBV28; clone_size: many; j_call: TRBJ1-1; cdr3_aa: CASRRTGVGTEAFF; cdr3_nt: TGTGCCAGCAGAAGGACAGGGGTGGGGACTGAAGCTTTCTTT
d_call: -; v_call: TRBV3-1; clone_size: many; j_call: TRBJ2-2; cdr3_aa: CASSQELSGELFF; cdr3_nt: TGTGCCAGCAGCCAAGAATTATCCGGGGAGCTGTTTTTT
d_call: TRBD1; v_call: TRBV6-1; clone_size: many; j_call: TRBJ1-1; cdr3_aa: CASSPTGPSEAFF; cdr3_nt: TGTGCCAGCAGCCCGACAGGGCCTTCTGAGGCTTTCTTT
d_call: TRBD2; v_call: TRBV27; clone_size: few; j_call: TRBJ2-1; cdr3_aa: CASSPPGRGNEYNEQFF; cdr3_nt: TGTGCCAGCAGCCCACCCGGGAGGGGCAACGAGTACAATGAGCAGTTCTTC
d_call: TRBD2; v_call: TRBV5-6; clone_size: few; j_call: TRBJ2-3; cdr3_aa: CASSFSLSGTPSNRGF; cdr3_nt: TGTGCCAGCAGCTTTTCTCTTAGCGGGACCCCTTCCAACCGGGGTTTT
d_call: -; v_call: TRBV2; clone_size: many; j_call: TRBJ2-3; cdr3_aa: CASRERGSTDTQYF; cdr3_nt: TGTGCCAGCAGAGAGAGGGGTAGCACAGATACGCAGTATTTT
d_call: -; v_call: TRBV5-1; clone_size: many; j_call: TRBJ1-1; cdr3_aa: CASRSYSGTITTEAFF; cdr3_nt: TGCGCCAGCAGGTCTTATTCCGGGACGATAACCACTGAAGCTTTCTTT
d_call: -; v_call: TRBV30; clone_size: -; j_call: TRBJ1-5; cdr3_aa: CALGGCNQPQHF; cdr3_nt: TGTGCCTTGGGAGGGTGCAATCAGCCCCAGCATTTT
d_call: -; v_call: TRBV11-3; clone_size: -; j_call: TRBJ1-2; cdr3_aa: CASSPQADPSYGYTF; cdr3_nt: TGTGCCAGCAGCCCTCAGGCGGACCCAAGCTATGGCTACACCTTC
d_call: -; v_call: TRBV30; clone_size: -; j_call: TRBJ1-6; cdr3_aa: CAWSGRGQEYNSPLHF; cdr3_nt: TGTGCCTGGAGTGGTCGAGGGCAGGAGTATAATTCACCCCTCCACTTT
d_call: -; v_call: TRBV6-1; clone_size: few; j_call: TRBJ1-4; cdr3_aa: CASSRQVQSNEKLFF; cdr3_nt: TGTGCCAGCAGTAGACAGGTTCAGAGTAATGAAAAACTGTTTTTT
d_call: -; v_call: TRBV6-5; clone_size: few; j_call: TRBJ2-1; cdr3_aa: CASSRNPSSGSVNEQFF; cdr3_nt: TGTGCCAGCAGCCGAAACCCCAGTAGCGGTAGTGTCAATGAGCAGTTCTTC
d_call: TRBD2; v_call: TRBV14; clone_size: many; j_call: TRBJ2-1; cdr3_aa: CASSRDDLAGHEQFF; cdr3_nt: TGTGCCAGCAGCCGGGACGATCTAGCGGGGCATGAGCAGTTCTTC
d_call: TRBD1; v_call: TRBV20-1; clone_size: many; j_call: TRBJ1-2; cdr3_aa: CSATLGQGAGGYTF; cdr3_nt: TGCAGTGCTACCTTGGGACAGGGGGCTGGAGGCTACACCTTC
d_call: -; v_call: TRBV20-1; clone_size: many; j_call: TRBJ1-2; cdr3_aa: CSARYRNYGYTF; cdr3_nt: TGCAGTGCTAGGTACAGGAACTATGGCTACACCTTC